This T cell receptor (beta chain) is drawn from a study of siplizumab effects on memory and regulatory T cells. To note about this clone: The antigen is undetermined.

Study-wide points: Apparently more diverse than memory cells, naive T cells also seemed major alloresponse contributors.

Here immunoSEQ multiplex PCR was the method, and the copy in TCRdb shows in-frame clones only, minus some. This sample yields nearly 85,000 clones, of which 85% to 95% are seen a single time; around 18% belongs to the top ten. V lost 8 bases to trimming and J lost 6 bases, with 19 bases between them. The CDR3 consists of 14 residues. Germline values: CDR1 SNHLY, CDR2 FYNNEI. Sequencing was done on a sample of CD8+ T cells sorted from blood. This receptor was taken from a human donor in good health. The gene calls are TRBV2 and TRBJ1-2; a possible D gene is TRBD1 (5 bases). The CDR3 reads CASLGLGLENGYTF. CDR3 coding DNA: TGTGCCAGCTTAGGACTGGGACTGGAGAATGGCTACACCTTC.